A single sample is the source of the 9 T cell receptor beta chains below, sequenced in a study of cytomegalovirus exposure and HLA in healthy donors. PCR was performed using 60 Vbeta and 13 Jbeta primers. Generated by immunoSEQ multiplex PCR, the TCRdb table keeps only in-frame clones and is missing some. The repertoire holds more than 150,000 clones, roughly 82% seen once, with under 7.5% in the top ten. Sequences were obtained from PBMCs. Receptor source: a woman aged 50 to 60 in good health and CMV-seropositive.

V usage is TRBV27 and J usage is TRBJ2-3, with 11 bases that match TRBD2. This CDR3 is built from 17 residues. Germline loops: CDR1 MNHEY, CDR2 SMNVEV (reference sequence). V trimming: 5 bases; J trimming: 2 bases; junction bases outside the gene matches: 9. The CDR3 spells CASSPRTSGYLTDTQYF. For the CDR3, the DNA is TGTGCCAGCAGTCCTCGGACTAGCGGGTACCTCACAGATACGCAGTATTTT.

The chain uses TRBV6-1 and TRBJ1-6, with TRBD1 as a possible D gene (6 bases). V was clipped by 5 bases and J by 3 bases, with 11 bases between them. Germline V CDR1 and CDR2: MNHNS, SASEGT. There are 15 residues in the CDR3. In DNA form, the CDR3 reads TGTGCCAGCAGTCCCCGGGACAACTATAATTCACCCCTCCACTTT. It encodes CASSPRDNYNSPLHF.

The chain employs TRBV18 and TRBJ1-2, with D unclear. V was pared by 1 base and J by 2 bases, with 5 bases between. Germline values: CDR1 KGHSH, CDR2 LQKENI. This CDR3 contains 13 residues. The CDR3 region is CASSPRENYGYTF. CDR3 in DNA: TGTGCCAGCTCACCACGGGAGAACTATGGCTACACCTTC.

This chain connects TRBV6-6 to TRBJ1-2; possible D gene TRBD1, 6 bases. The CDR3 spans 13 residues. Germline V gene sequence: CDR1 MNHNY, CDR2 SVGAGI (reference sequence). Trimming removed 4 bases at V and 8 bases at J, with 14 bases between. CDR3 sequence reads: CASSWGNRAGYTF. In DNA form, the CDR3 reads TGTGCCAGCAGTTGGGGCAACAGGGCGGGCTACACCTTC.

The rearrangement uses TRBV4-2 and TRBJ2-1; 8 nucleotides match TRBD2. CDR1 is LGHNA, CDR2 YNFKEQ, per germline. The CDR3 covers 16 residues. V lost 4 bases and J lost 3; bases outside the gene matches: 8. This chain's CDR3 is CASSLAGGAGYNEQFF. DNA of the CDR3: TGTGCCAGCAGCCTGGCCGGGGGGGCCGGCTACAATGAGCAGTTCTTC.

A note on this clone: The junction differs from germline at one of its ends, possibly a read error. This chain uses TRBV5-1 with TRBJ1-2, with 9 bases lining up with TRBD1. The germline gives CDR1 SGHRS, CDR2 YFSETQ. This CDR3 has 13 residues. The CDR3 DNA reads TGCGCCAGTAGCTTGGGACAGGGAGATGGCTACACCTTC. Translating it yields CASSLGQGDGYTF.

The chain combines TRBV19 with TRBJ1-2; 10 bases line up with TRBD1. CDR3 length equals 16 residues. From germline, CDR1 is LNHDA and CDR2 SQIVND (reference sequence). Trimming cost V 2 bases and J 8 bases; bases outside gene matches: 11. CDR3 amino acids: CASSIIVGQGTTGYTF. The DNA of the CDR3 is TGTGCCAGTAGTATAATCGTGGGACAGGGGACAACCGGCTACACCTTC.

This chain uses TRBV21-1 with TRBJ1-5. TRBV21-1 is recorded as a pseudogene. This CDR3 contains 17 residues. Here the CDR3 DNA reads TGTGCCAGCACTCACCTGGGGGGGTTTCGACACAATCAGCCCCAGCATTTT. Protein product: CASTHLGGFRHNQPQHF.

This clone was seen a few times. V gene TRBV19 combines with J gene TRBJ2-3; TRBD2 aligns across 11 bases. CDR3 length equals 16 residues. The germline V gene has CDR1 LNHDA and CDR2 SQIVND (reference sequence). Germline trimming cut 9 bases from V and 1 base from J; bases unmatched to any gene: 9. The CDR3 loop is CASRTSGRGRTDTQYF. CDR3 sequence (DNA): TGTGCCAGCCGGACTAGCGGGCGGGGCCGCACAGATACGCAGTATTTT.